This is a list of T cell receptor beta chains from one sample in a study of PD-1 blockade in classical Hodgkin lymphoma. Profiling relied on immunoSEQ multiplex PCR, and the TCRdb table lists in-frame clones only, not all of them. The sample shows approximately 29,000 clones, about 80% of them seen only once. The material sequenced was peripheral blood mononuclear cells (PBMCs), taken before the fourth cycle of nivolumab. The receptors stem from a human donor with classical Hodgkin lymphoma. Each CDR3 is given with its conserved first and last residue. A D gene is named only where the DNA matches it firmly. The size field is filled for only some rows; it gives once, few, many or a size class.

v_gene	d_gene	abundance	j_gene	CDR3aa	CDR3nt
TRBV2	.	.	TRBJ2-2	CASIGTAITGELFF	TGTGCCAGCATCGGGACGGCAATCACCGGGGAGCTGTTTTTT
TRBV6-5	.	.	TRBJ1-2	CASTPQGGNYGYTF	TGTGCCAGCACCCCCCAGGGTGGAAACTATGGCTACACCTTC
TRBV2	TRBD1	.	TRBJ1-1	CASRGTAMNTEAFF	TGTGCCAGCAGAGGGACAGCCATGAACACTGAAGCTTTCTTT
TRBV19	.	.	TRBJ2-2	CASSIGVPGRGLNTGELFF	TGTGCCAGTAGTATCGGGGTCCCCGGGCGGGGCCTGAACACCGGGGAGCTGTTTTTT
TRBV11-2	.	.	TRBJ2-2	CASISPGLRNTGELFF	TGTGCCAGCATTTCCCCGGGGCTCAGAAACACCGGGGAGCTGTTTTTT
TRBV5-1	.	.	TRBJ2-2	CASSFRGAHFTGELFF	TGCGCCAGCAGCTTCCGGGGGGCCCACTTCACCGGGGAGCTGTTTTTT
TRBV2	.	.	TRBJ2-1	CASSEQVDEQFF	TGTGCCAGCAGTGAACAGGTCGATGAGCAGTTCTTC
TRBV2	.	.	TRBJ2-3	CASSSGLPASTDTQYF	TGTGCCAGCAGTAGTGGACTACCAGCTAGCACAGATACGCAGTATTTT
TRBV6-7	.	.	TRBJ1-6	CASSYSAGAPLHF	TGTGCCAGCAGTTACTCGGCAGGTGCACCCCTCCACTTT
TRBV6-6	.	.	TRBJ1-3	CASSRRDVRSGNTIYF	TGTGCCAGCAGCCGACGGGACGTTCGCTCTGGAAACACCATATATTTT
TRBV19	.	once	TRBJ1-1	CASSIDPVGTTEAFF	TGTGCCAGTAGTATAGATCCGGTAGGGACCACTGAAGCTTTCTTT
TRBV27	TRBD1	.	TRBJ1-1	CASSSTPGQGYAFF	TGTGCCAGCAGTTCCACCCCGGGACAGGGGTACGCTTTCTTT
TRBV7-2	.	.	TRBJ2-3	CASSPMHTTDTQYF	TGTGCCAGCAGCCCAATGCATACCACAGATACGCAGTATTTT
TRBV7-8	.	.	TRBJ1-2	CASSPGTYGYTF	TGTGCCAGCAGTCCGGGGACCTATGGCTACACCTTC
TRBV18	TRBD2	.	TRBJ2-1	CASSSGLAGGLLEQFF	TGTGCCAGCTCATCCGGACTAGCGGGGGGGCTTCTTGAGCAGTTCTTC
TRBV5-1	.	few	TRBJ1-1	CASSPRLGPNTEAFF	TGCGCCAGCAGCCCACGTCTTGGCCCGAACACTGAAGCTTTCTTT
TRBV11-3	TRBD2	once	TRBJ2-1	CASSRTSGGSSSYNEQFF	TGTGCCAGCAGCCGCACTAGCGGGGGGTCAAGCTCCTACAATGAGCAGTTCTTC
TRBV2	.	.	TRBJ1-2	CASSPFRGNYGYTF	TGTGCCAGCAGCCCGTTCAGGGGAAACTATGGCTACACCTTC
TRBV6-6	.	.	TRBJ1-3	CASRESGGLTVNTIYF	TGTGCCAGCAGAGAGAGCGGGGGCCTTACAGTAAACACCATATATTTT
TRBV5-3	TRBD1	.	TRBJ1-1	CARSLEGANTEAFF	TGTGCCAGAAGCTTGGAGGGGGCGAACACTGAAGCTTTCTTT
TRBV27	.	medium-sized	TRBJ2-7	CASTASGRNYEQYF	TGTGCCAGCACCGCCTCCGGACGGAACTACGAGCAGTACTTC
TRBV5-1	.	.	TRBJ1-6	CASSHRTENNSPLHF	TGCGCCAGCAGCCACCGGACGGAAAATAATTCACCCCTCCACTTT
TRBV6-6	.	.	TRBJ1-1	CASSTRQAGAEAFF	TGTGCCAGCAGTACCCGACAGGCGGGGGCTGAAGCTTTCTTT
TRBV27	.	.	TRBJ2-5	CASSPFVWSADVRTQYF	TGTGCCAGCAGTCCATTTGTCTGGTCTGCGGACGTGAGGACCCAGTACTTC
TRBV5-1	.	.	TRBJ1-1	CASSLSPLRTEAFF	TGCGCCAGCAGCTTGTCCCCTCTGAGGACTGAAGCTTTCTTT
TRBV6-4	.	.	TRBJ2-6	CASSEDSSGANVLTF	TGTGCCAGCAGTGAGGACAGCTCTGGGGCCAACGTCCTGACTTTC
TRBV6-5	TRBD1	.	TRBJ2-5	CASRSTGETQYF	TGTGCCAGCAGATCGACAGGGGAGACCCAGTACTTC
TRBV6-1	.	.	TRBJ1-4	CASSLEEKLFF	TGTGCCAGCAGTTTGGAAGAAAAACTGTTTTTT
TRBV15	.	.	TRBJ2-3	CATSGGIRRLDTQYF	TGTGCCACCAGCGGGGGGATAAGAAGGCTGGATACGCAGTATTTT
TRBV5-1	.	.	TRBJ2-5	CASSLGPGEETQYF	TGCGCCAGCAGCTTGGGCCCGGGGGAAGAGACCCAGTACTTC
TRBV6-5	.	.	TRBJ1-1	CASSSSGDTEAFF	TGTGCCAGCAGTTCATCAGGGGACACTGAAGCTTTCTTT
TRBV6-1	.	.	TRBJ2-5	CASNPDPWQETQYF	TGTGCCAGCAACCCGGATCCGTGGCAAGAGACCCAGTACTTC
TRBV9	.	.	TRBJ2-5	CASSVNEGRRETQYF	TGTGCCAGCAGCGTGAACGAAGGGAGGCGAGAGACCCAGTACTTC
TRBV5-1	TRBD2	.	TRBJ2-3	CASRVSGERTDTQYF	TGCGCCAGCAGAGTAAGCGGGGAACGCACAGATACGCAGTATTTT
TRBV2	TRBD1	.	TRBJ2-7	CASSSGQGIYEQYF	TGTGCCAGCAGCTCGGGACAGGGGATCTACGAGCAGTACTTC
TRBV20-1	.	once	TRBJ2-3	CSARYVDTQYF	TGCAGTGCTAGATATGTAGATACGCAGTATTTT
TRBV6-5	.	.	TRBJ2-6	CASSSSSSAGANVLTF	TGTGCCAGCAGTTCCTCCTCTTCGGCGGGGGCCAACGTCCTGACTTTC
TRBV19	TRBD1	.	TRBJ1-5	CASSMAGTGAWNQPQHF	TGTGCCAGTAGTATGGCCGGAACAGGGGCCTGGAATCAGCCCCAGCATTTT
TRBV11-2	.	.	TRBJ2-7	CASSLDPPGSQYF	TGTGCCAGCAGCTTAGACCCCCCGGGGTCGCAGTACTTC
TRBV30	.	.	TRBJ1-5	CAWSVGWRRPQHF	TGTGCCTGGAGTGTGGGGTGGCGCCGGCCCCAGCATTTT
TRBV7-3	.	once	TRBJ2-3	CASSSHGRDTQYF	TGTGCCAGCAGCTCGCACGGGAGAGATACGCAGTATTTT
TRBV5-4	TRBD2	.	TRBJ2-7	CASSLGALAGAYEQYF	TGTGCCAGCAGCTTGGGCGCGCTAGCGGGGGCCTACGAGCAGTACTTC
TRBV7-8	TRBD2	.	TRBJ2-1	CASSLATSGGENEQFF	TGTGCCAGCAGCTTAGCGACTAGCGGGGGGGAGAATGAGCAGTTCTTC
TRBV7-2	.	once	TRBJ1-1	CASSLALESKEAFF	TGTGCCAGCAGCTTAGCGCTAGAAAGCAAGGAAGCTTTCTTT
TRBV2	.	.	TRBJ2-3	CASSYGNTQYF	TGTGCCAGCAGTTACGGAAATACGCAGTATTTT
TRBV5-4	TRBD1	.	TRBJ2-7	CASSLPGTDYEQYF	TGTGCCAGCAGCTTGCCCGGGACAGACTACGAGCAGTACTTC
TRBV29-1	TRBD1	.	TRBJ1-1	CSVAGVPGGTEAFF	TGCAGCGTTGCGGGGGTCCCAGGGGGCACTGAAGCTTTCTTT
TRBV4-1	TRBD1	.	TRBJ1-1	CASSSPGQGGTEAFF	TGCGCCAGCAGTTCTCCGGGACAGGGGGGCACTGAAGCTTTCTTT
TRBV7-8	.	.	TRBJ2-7	CASSLYEDRSPGF	TGTGCCAGCAGCTTATATGAAGATAGGTCCCCCGGGTTC
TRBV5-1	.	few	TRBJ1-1	CASSLGSGALTEAFF	TGCGCCAGCAGCTTGGGTTCGGGGGCTTTGACTGAAGCTTTCTTT
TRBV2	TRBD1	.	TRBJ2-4	CASRLGQGQNIQYF	TGTGCCAGCAGACTGGGACAGGGCCAAAACATTCAGTACTTC
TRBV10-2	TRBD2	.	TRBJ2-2	CASRSGGADGELFF	TGCGCCAGCAGGAGCGGGGGGGCCGACGGGGAGCTGTTTTTT
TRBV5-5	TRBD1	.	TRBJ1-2	CASSFTGGTGYTF	TGTGCCAGCAGCTTTACAGGGGGCACTGGCTACACCTTC
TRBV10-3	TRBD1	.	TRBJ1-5	CAISELGTVNQPQHF	TGTGCCATCAGTGAGTTGGGGACAGTCAATCAGCCCCAGCATTTT
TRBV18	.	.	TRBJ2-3	CASSPSGFPAPAQYF	TGTGCCAGCTCACCTTCGGGCTTTCCAGCCCCGGCGCAGTATTTT
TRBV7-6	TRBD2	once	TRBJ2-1	CASRRTLWEGEQFF	TGTGCCAGCAGGAGGACGCTGTGGGAGGGGGAGCAGTTCTTC
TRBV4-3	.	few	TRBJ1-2	CASSQERGARQDYTF	TGCGCCAGCAGCCAAGAGCGCGGGGCCCGGCAGGACTACACCTTC
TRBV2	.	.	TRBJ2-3	CASSESKDSQTDTQYF	TGTGCCAGCAGTGAAAGTAAAGACTCGCAGACAGATACGCAGTATTTT
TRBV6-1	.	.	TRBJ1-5	CASSDKFRTENQPQHF	TGTGCCAGCAGTGATAAGTTTAGGACAGAGAATCAGCCCCAGCATTTT